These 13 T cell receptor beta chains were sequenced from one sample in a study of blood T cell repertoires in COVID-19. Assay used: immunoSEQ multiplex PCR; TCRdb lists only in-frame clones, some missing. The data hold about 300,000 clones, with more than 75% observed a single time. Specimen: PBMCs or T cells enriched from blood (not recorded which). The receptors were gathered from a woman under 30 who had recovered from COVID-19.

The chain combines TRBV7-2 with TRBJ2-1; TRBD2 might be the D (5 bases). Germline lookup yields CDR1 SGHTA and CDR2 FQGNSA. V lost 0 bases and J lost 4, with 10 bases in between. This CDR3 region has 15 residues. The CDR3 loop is CASSLAARGYNEQFF. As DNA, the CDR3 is TGTGCCAGCAGCTTAGCTGCACGGGGTTACAATGAGCAGTTCTTC.

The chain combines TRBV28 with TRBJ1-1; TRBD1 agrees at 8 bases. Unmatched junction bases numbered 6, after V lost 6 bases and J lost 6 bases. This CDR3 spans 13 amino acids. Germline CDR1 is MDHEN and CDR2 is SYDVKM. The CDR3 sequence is CASSPQTGAEAFF. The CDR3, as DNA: TGTGCCAGCAGCCCTCAGACAGGGGCTGAAGCTTTCTTT.

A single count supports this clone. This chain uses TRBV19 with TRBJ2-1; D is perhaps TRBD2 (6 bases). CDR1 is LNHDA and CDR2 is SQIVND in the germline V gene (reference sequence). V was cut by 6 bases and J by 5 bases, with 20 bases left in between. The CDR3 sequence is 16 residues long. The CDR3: CASSDVGGRVDNEQFF. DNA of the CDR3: TGTGCCAGTAGCGACGTGGGGGGAAGGGTCGACAATGAGCAGTTCTTC.

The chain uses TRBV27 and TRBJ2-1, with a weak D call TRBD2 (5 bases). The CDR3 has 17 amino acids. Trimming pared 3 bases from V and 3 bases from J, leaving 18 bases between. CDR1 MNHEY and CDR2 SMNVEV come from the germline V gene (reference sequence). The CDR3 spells CASSLSTLVWDYNEQFF. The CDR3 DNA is TGTGCCAGCAGTTTGTCCACACTAGTCTGGGACTACAATGAGCAGTTCTTC.

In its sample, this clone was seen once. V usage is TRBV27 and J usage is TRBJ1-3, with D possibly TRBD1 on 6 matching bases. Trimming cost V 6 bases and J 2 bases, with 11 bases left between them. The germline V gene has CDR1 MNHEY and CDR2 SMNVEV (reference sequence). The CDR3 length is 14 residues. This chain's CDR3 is CASRKTGAGNTIYF. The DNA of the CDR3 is TGTGCCAGCAGAAAGACAGGTGCTGGAAACACCATATATTTT.

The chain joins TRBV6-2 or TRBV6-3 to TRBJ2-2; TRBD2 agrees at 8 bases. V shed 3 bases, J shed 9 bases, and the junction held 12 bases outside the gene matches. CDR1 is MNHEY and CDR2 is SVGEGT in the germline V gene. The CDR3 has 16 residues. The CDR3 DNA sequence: TGTGCCAGCAGTTATAGTCTGGCGGGGGGATTGCGGGAGCTGTTTTTT. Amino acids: CASSYSLAGGLRELFF.

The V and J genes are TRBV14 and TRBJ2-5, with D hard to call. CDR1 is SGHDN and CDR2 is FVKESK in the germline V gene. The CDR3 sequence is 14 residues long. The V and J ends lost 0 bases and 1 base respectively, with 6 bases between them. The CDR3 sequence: CASSQDLPQETQYF. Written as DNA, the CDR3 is TGTGCCAGCAGCCAAGATCTCCCCCAAGAGACCCAGTACTTC.

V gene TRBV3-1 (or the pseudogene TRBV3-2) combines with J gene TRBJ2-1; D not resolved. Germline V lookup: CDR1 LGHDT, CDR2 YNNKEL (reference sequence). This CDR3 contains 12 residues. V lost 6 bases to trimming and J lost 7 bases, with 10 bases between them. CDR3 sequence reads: CASRGNGNEQFF. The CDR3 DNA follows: TGTGCCAGCAGAGGAAACGGGAATGAGCAGTTCTTC.

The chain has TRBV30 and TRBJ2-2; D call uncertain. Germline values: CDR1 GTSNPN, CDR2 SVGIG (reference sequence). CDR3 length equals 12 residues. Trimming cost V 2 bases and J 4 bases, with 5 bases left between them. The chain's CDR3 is CAWSRSTGELFF. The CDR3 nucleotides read TGTGCCTGGAGTCGGAGCACCGGGGAGCTGTTTTTT.

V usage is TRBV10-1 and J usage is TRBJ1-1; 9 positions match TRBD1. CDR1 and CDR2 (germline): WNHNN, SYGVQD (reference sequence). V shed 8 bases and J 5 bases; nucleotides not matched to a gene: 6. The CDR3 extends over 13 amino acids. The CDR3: CASSTGGLTEAFF. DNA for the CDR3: TGCGCCAGCTCCACAGGGGGCCTTACTGAAGCTTTCTTT.

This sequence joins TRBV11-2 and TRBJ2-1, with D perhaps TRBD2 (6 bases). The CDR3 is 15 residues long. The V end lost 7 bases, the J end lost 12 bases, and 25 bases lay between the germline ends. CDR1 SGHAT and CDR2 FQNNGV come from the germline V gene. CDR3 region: CASMPSEGLLSTQFF. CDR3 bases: TGTGCCAGCATGCCTAGTGAGGGACTGTTGAGCACGCAGTTCTTC. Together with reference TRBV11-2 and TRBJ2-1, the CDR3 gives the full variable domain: EAGVAQSPRYKIIEKRQSVAFWCNPISGHATLYWYQQILGQGPKLLIQFQNNGVVDDSQLPKDRFSAERLKGVDSTLKIQPAKLEDSAVYLCASMPSEGLLSTQFFGPGTRLTVL.

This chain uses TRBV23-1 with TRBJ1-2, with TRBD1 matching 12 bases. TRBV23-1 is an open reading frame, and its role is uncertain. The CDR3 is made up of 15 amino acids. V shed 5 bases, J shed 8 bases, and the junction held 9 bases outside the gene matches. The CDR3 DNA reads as TGCGCCAGCAGTTCTCCGGGACAGGGGGCGCGGGGCTACACCTTC. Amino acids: CASSSPGQGARGYTF.

As DNA, the CDR3 is TGTGCCAGCACTTATGACTTAGTTCGAGCTTATTCACCCCTCCACTTT. This codes for CASTYDLVRAYSPLHF. The rearrangement uses TRBV6-6 and TRBJ1-6; D uncertain. The CDR3 length is 16 residues. CDR1 and CDR2 (germline): MNHNY, SVGAGI (reference sequence). V was cut by 7 bases and J by 8 bases, with 21 bases left in between.